The present entry profiles one T cell receptor (beta chain) with its context. Its antigen is currently unknown. TCRdb's table, derived via immunoSEQ multiplex PCR, lists solely in-frame clones and lacks some. The repertoire holds about 260,000 clones, with around 90% as singletons. This CDR3 contains 12 residues. From germline, CDR1 is MNHNS and CDR2 SASEGT. V was clipped by 6 bases and J by 6 bases, with 8 bases between them. The data belong to a study of cytomegalovirus exposure and HLA in healthy donors. Study observations and caveats: Subsequent analysis showed first-cohort TCR clusters tending to co-occur in 120 validation repertoires. Reported results showed that the classifier diagnosed cytomegalovirus status with high specificity and sensitivity.

The chain carries TRBV6-1 and TRBJ2-2; weak D call: TRBD1 (6 bases). This receptor was identified in a woman between 25 and 40 years old in good health and CMV-seronegative. The specimen sequenced was PBMCs. CDR3 in amino acids: CASSNRAGELFF. For the CDR3, the DNA is TGTGCCAGCAGCAACAGGGCCGGGGAGCTGTTTTTT.